The T cell receptor (beta chain) under discussion was sequenced for a study of CXCR3-negative and CXCR3-positive naive CD8 T cells. Study-level points and caveats: Comparison of naive cells showed more hydrophobic TRB CDR3s in CXCR3-positive than in CXCR3-negative naive cells. Memory CD8+ T cell repertoires were far less diverse than both naive subsets.

The TRB cDNA libraries were prepared by 5' RACE with UMI labels. TCRdb reworked the 5' RACE reads into one entry per CDR3 protein, no DNA. The listing records approximately 100,000 distinct CDR3 sequences. With respect to this clonotype: As yet, its antigen is unknown.

This CDR3 has 13 amino acids. The germline V gene encodes CDR1 MNHEY and CDR2 SVGEGT. The source is a human donor in good health. Some clones in this sample may be carry-over from other donors' samples. The chain combines TRBV6-2 or TRBV6-3 with TRBJ2-1. The sequenced sample consisted of naive CXCR3+ CD8+ T cells from blood. Subset of the sample: CD45RO-CCR7+CD27+CD95- naive CD8+ T cells expressing CXCR3 (TNR3+). This CDR3 reads CASSYVRYTEQFF.